The 8 T cell receptor beta chains given below trace back to one sample, sequenced in a study of blood T cell repertoires in COVID-19. Clones were read by immunoSEQ multiplex PCR, and TCRdb kept only the in-frame ones, dropping some. Here the sample spans a few hundred thousand clones, around 87% being singletons. Sequencing was carried out using peripheral blood. The receptor source for this set is a woman aged 45-60 years who had recovered from COVID-19.

This chain links TRBV7-2 with TRBJ1-1; D is unclear. CDR1 is SGHTA and CDR2 is FQGNSA in the germline V gene. Trimming took off 7 bases at V and 1 base at J, with 10 bases between the two ends. There are 13 residues in the CDR3. The CDR3 region is CASTLSGNTEAFF. CDR3 DNA sequence: TGTGCCAGCACCCTTTCGGGGAACACTGAAGCTTTCTTT.

The sample holds a few counts of this clone. This rearrangement joins TRBV20-1 to TRBJ1-6; D ambiguous. The CDR3 extends over 17 amino acids. The germline CDR1 and CDR2 sequences are DFQATT and SNEGSKA (reference sequence). V was clipped by 3 bases and J by 0 bases, with 15 bases between them. In nucleotides, the CDR3 is TGCAGTGCTAGTGTCGAAGCGATGAGCTCCTATAATTCACCCCTCCACTTT. It is translated as CSASVEAMSSYNSPLHF.

In DNA, the CDR3 is TGTGCCTGGAAGGGGGCCCGCTGGGGGGAGCTGTTTTTT. This sequence encodes CAWKGARWGELFF. This chain joins TRBV30 and TRBJ2-2, with TRBD1 matching over 7 bases. J lost 8 bases, V lost 4 bases, and 7 bases had no gene match. From germline, CDR1 is GTSNPN and CDR2 SVGIG (reference sequence). The CDR3 sequence is 13 residues long.

The DNA for the CDR3 is TGTGCCAGCAGCCAAGCGGGAAGGTCGCACTACGAGCAGTACTTC. Protein sequence: CASSQAGRSHYEQYF. The chain joins TRBV4-2 to TRBJ2-7, with D tentatively TRBD2 (5 bases). CDR1 LGHNA and CDR2 YNFKEQ come from the germline V gene. There are 15 residues in the CDR3. V gave up 1 base and J gave up 3 bases, with 13 bases separating them.

This sequence joins TRBV10-3 and TRBJ2-1; D remains ambiguous. The CDR3 covers 13 residues. Germline V gives CDR1 ENHRY, CDR2 SYGVKD. The V end lost 2 bases, the J end lost 6 bases, and 8 bases lay between the germline ends. CDR3 in amino acids: CAISEGPPNEQFF. As DNA, the CDR3 is TGTGCCATCAGTGAGGGGCCCCCCAATGAGCAGTTCTTC.

The chain recombines TRBV6-2 or TRBV6-3 with TRBJ2-6; TRBD1 matches at 7 bases. Germline V gene sequence: CDR1 MNHEY, CDR2 SVGEGT. The CDR3 runs 17 residues. V shed 5 bases, J shed 0 bases, and the junction held 7 bases outside the gene matches. In nucleotides, the CDR3 is TGTGCCAGCAGTAACAGACAGGGATTCTCTGGGGCCAACGTCCTGACTTTC. Its protein is CASSNRQGFSGANVLTF.

Only one count was recorded for this clone. J is TRBJ2-5 and V is TRBV6-2 or TRBV6-3, with TRBD2 matching 10 bases. V dropped 2 bases and J dropped 1; count of bases not matched to a gene: 1. The germline CDR1 and CDR2 sequences are MNHEY and SVGEGT. CDR3 length equals 15 residues. CDR3 DNA: TGTGCCAGCAGTTACCTAGCGGGGGCCCAAGAGACCCAGTACTTC. It specifies CASSYLAGAQETQYF.

The rearrangement uses TRBV5-1 and TRBJ1-4, with 12 bases matching TRBD1. This CDR3 region has 14 residues. Germline V gene data show CDR1 as SGHRS and CDR2 as YFSETQ. Trimming took 7 bases from V and 7 from J; bases not matched to a gene: 5. The CDR3 region has the DNA TGCGCCAGCGCTAGGGGACAGGGGGCTGAAAAACTGTTTTTT. Encoded protein: CASARGQGAEKLFF.